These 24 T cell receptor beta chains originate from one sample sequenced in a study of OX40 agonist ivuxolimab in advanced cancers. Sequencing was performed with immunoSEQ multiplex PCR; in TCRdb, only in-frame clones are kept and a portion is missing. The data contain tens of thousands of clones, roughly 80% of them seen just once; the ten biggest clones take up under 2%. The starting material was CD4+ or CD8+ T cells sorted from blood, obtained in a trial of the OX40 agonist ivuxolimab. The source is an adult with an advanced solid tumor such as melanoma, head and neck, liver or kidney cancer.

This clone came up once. DNA for the CDR3: TGTGCCAGCAGTTACTCCGGGCAGTATAGCAATCAGCCCCAGCATTTT. This translates into CASSYSGQYSNQPQHF. The chain joins TRBV6-6 to TRBJ1-5, with unresolved D. Trimming shortened V by 0 bases and J by 0 bases, and 9 bases separated the two germline ends. The CDR3 runs to 16 residues. Germline V gene lookup returns CDR1 MNHNY and CDR2 SVGAGI (reference sequence).

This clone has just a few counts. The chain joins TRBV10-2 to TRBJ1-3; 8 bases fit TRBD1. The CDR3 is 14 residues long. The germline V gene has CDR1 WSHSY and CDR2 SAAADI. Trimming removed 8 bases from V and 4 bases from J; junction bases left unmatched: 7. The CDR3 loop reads CASSRGLDGNTIYF. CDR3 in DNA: TGCGCCAGCTCCAGGGGGCTGGACGGAAACACCATATATTTT.

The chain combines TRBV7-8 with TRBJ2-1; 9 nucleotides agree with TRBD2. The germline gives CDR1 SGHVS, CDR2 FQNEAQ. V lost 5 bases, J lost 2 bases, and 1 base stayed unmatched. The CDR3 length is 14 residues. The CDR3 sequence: CASSAGGPYNEQFF. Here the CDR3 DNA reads TGTGCCAGCAGCGCGGGAGGGCCCTACAATGAGCAGTTCTTC.

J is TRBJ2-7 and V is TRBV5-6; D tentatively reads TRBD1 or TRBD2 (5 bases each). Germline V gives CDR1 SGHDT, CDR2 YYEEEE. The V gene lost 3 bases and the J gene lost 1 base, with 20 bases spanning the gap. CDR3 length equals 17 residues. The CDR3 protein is CASSSETTGRLSYEQYF. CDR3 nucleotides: TGTGCCAGCAGCTCTGAAACAACGGGACGCCTATCCTACGAGCAGTACTTC.

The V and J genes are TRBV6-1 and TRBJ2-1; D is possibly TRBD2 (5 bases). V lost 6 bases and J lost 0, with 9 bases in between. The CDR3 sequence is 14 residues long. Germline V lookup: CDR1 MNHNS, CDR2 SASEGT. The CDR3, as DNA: TGTGCCAGCAGCCGGGGTAGCTCCTACAATGAGCAGTTCTTC. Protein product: CASSRGSSYNEQFF.

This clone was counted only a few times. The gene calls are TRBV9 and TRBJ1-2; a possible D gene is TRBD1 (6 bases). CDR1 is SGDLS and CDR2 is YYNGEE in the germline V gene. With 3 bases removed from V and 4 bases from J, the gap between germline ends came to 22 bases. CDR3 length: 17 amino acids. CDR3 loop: CASSAYGTPDSLYGYTF. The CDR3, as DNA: TGTGCCAGCAGCGCCTACGGGACACCCGATTCCCTCTATGGCTACACCTTC.

The CDR3 DNA is TGTGCCAGCAGCCCCACAGGGTTGGGGGGCACTGAAGCTTTCTTT. It encodes CASSPTGLGGTEAFF. The gene calls are TRBV4-2 and TRBJ1-1, with D maybe TRBD1 (6 bases). V was cut by 4 bases and J by 4 bases, with 16 bases left in between. This CDR3 contains 15 residues. CDR1 LGHNA and CDR2 YNFKEQ come from the germline V gene.

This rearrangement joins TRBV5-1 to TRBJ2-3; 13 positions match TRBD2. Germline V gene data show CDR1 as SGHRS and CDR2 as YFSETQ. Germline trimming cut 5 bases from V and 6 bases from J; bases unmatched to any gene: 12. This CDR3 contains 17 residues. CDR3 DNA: TGCGCCAGCAGTTTATTGGGACTAGCGGGATTAGTGGATACGCAGTATTTT. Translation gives CASSLLGLAGLVDTQYF.

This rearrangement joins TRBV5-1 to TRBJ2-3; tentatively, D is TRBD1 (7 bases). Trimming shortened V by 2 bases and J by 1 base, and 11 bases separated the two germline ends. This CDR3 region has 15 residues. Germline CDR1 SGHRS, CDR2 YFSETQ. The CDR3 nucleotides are TGCGCCAGCAGCTTCACAGGGGAGGGCACAGATACGCAGTATTTT. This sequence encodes CASSFTGEGTDTQYF.

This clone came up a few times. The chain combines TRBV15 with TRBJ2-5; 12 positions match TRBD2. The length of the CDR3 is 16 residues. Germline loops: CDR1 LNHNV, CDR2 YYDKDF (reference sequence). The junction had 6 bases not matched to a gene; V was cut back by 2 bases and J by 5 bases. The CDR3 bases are TGTGCCACCAGCAGAAGACTAGCGGGAGTAGGGGAGACCCAGTACTTC. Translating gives CATSRRLAGVGETQYF.

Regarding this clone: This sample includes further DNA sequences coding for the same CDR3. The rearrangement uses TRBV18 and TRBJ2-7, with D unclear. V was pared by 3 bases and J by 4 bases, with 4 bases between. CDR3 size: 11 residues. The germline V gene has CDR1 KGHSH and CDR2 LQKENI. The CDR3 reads CASSPGYEQYF. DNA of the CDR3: TGTGCCAGCTCACCGGGTTACGAGCAGTACTTC.

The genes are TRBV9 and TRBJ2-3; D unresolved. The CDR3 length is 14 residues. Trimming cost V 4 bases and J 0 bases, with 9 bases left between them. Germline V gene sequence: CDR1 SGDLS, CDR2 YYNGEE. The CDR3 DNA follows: TGTGCCAGCAGCCCCCGGCATAGCACAGATACGCAGTATTTT. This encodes CASSPRHSTDTQYF.

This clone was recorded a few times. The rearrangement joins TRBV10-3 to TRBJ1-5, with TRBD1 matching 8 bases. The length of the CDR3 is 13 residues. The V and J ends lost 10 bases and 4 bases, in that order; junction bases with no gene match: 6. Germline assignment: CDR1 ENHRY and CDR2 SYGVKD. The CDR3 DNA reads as TGTGCCACCAAGGACAGGGTAAATCAGCCCCAGCATTTT. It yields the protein CATKDRVNQPQHF.

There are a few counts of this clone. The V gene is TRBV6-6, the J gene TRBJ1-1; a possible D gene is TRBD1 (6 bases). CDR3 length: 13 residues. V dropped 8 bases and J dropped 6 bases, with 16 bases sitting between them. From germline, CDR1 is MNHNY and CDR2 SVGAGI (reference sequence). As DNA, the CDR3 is TGTGCCAGCGAGGACAGCTCGGGGTCTGAAGCTTTCTTT. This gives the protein CASEDSSGSEAFF.

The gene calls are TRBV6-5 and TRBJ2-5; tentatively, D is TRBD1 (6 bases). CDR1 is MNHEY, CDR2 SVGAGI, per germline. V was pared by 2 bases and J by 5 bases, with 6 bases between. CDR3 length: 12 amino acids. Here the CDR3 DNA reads TGTGCCAGCAGTTACAGGGGGGAGACCCAGTACTTC. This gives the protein CASSYRGETQYF.

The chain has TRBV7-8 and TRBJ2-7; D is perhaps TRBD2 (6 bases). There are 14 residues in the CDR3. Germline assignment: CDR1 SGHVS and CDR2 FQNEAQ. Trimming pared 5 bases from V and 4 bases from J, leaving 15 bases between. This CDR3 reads CASSPRGEAYEQYF. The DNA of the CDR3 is TGTGCCAGCAGCCCTAGAGGGGAGGCGTACGAGCAGTACTTC.

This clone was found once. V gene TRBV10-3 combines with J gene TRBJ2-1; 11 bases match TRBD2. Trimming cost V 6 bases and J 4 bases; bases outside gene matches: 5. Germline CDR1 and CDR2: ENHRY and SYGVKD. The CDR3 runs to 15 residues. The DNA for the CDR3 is TGTGCCATCAGCGTGGGACTAGCGGAGTACAATGAGCAGTTCTTC. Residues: CAISVGLAEYNEQFF.

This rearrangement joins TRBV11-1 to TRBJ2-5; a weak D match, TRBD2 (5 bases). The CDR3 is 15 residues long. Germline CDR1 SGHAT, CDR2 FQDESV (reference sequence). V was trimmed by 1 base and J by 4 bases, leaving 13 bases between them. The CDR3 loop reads CASSLGLAARETQYF. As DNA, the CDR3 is TGTGCCAGCAGCTTAGGCCTAGCCGCACGAGAGACCCAGTACTTC.

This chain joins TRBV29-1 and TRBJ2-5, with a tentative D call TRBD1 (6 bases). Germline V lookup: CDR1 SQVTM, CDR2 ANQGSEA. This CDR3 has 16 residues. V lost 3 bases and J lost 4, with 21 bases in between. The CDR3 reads CSVDQGQGTYGETQYF. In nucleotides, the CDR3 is TGCAGCGTTGACCAAGGCCAGGGGACATACGGAGAGACCCAGTACTTC.

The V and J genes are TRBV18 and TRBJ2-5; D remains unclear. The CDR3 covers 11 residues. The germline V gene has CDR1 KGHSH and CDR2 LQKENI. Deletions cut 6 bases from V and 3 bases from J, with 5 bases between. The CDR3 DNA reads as TGTGCCAGCTCTTCTAAAGAGACCCAGTACTTC. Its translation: CASSSKETQYF.

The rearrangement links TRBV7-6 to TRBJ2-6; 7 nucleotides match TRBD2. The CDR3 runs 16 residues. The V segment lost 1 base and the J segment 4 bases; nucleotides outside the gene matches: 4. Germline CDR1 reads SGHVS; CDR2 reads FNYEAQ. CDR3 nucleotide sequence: TGTGCCAGCAGCTTAGAACTAGCGAGGGGGGCCAACGTCCTGACTTTC. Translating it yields CASSLELARGANVLTF.

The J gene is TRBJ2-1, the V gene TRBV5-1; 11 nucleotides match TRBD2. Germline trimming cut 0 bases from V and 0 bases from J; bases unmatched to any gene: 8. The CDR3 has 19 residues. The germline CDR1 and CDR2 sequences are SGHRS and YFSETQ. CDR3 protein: CASSLGLAGGRSSYNEQFF. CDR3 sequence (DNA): TGCGCCAGCAGCTTGGGCCTAGCGGGAGGTCGAAGCTCCTACAATGAGCAGTTCTTC.

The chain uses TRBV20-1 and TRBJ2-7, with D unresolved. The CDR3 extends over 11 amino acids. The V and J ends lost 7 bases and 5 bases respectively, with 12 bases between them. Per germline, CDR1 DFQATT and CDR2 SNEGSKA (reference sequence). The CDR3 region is CSVKTVDEQYV. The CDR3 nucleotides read TGCAGTGTAAAAACAGTCGACGAGCAGTACGTC.

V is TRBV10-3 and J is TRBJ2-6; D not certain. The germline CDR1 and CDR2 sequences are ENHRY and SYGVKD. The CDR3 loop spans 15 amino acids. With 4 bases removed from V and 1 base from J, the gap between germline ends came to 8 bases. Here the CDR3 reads CAISGSISGANVLTF. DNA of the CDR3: TGTGCCATCAGTGGGAGTATTTCTGGGGCCAACGTCCTGACTTTC.